Following are 4 T cell receptor beta chains from one sample sequenced in a study of blood T cell repertoires in COVID-19. The assay was immunoSEQ multiplex PCR, and TCRdb's table has in-frame clones only and misses some. Among roughly 190,000 clones listed, 84% were seen once. The sample comprised peripheral blood. The source of these receptors is a woman aged 70-85 years with COVID-19, enrolled during active disease.

This clone occurred once. The genes are TRBV13 and TRBJ2-7, with 8 bases lining up with TRBD2. Trimming removed 4 bases from V and 6 bases from J; junction bases left unmatched: 8. This CDR3 spans 14 amino acids. Per the germline V gene, CDR1 is PRHDT and CDR2 is FYEKMQ (reference sequence). CDR3 nucleotides: TGTGCCAGCAGCTCTGGGGCGGGGGGCAGCGAGCAGTACTTC. Amino acid sequence: CASSSGAGGSEQYF.

This rearrangement joins TRBV28 to TRBJ1-1; D remains ambiguous. The CDR3 covers 13 residues. Trimming took off 6 bases at V and 1 base at J, with 9 bases between the two ends. Germline CDR1 MDHEN, CDR2 SYDVKM. CDR3 coding DNA: TGTGCCAGCAGATCCCCGGGGAACACTGAAGCTTTCTTT. Protein sequence: CASRSPGNTEAFF. The full variable domain, rest sourced from reference TRBV28 and TRBJ1-1, is DVKVTQSSRYLVKRTGEKVFLECVQDMDHENMFWYRQDPGLGLRLIYFSYDVKMKEKGDIPEGYSVSREKKERFSLILESASTNQTSMYLCASRSPGNTEAFFGQGTRLTVV.

V usage is TRBV12-3 or TRBV12-4 and J usage is TRBJ1-2; 7 positions match TRBD1. The length of the CDR3 is 11 residues. The junction had 4 bases not matched to a gene; V was cut back by 8 bases and J by 7 bases. The CDR3 sequence: CASGYRGGYTF. The CDR3 bases are TGTGCCAGCGGCTACAGGGGTGGCTACACCTTC.

The J gene is TRBJ2-2, the V gene TRBV6-5; unclear D gene. The CDR3 is 13 residues long. Trimming removed 6 bases from V and 4 bases from J, with 9 bases in between. The germline gives CDR1 MNHEY, CDR2 SVGAGI. The CDR3 DNA sequence: TGTGCCAGCAGACCTCAGGCCACCGGGGAGCTGTTTTTT. Amino acid sequence: CASRPQATGELFF.